This T cell receptor (beta chain) was sequenced in a study of blood T cells in healthy people across ages. Study observations and caveats: Researchers report that TCR beta diversity correlated strongly with naive T cell percentage.

Together with a sample-barcoded 5' primer, a J-beta primer mix was included in a second PCR lasting roughly 6 to 12 cycles. Sequencing recovered at least 2.5 million CDR3-containing paired-end reads from each sample. In TCRdb, the 5' RACE reads were re-called with MiXCR into one record per CDR3 protein. The sample lists about 1,500,000 distinct CDR3 sequences; around two fifths were seen once. There are 15 residues in the CDR3. The V and J ends lost 5 bases and 2 bases, in that order; junction bases with no gene match: 7. Germline CDR1 is MNHNY and CDR2 is SVGAGI (reference sequence). Each sample had at least 6.5 million PBMCs isolated. Per sample, no less than 5 micrograms of total RNA were extracted. Comment on this clonotype: Its antigen is not identified.

Sequencing was performed on blood. The chain links TRBV6-6 to TRBJ2-7, with 9 bases that match TRBD1. This TCR derives from a young woman in good health. The CDR3 nucleotides read TGTGCCAGCAGTCCGACAGGGGGGGCCGCCTACGAGCAGTACTTC. Its translation: CASSPTGGAAYEQYF.